This T cell receptor (beta chain) was recorded in a study of OX40 agonist ivuxolimab in advanced cancers. TCRdb's copy holds only in-frame clones and misses some; the assay was immunoSEQ multiplex PCR. This sample has about 110,000 clones, with approximately 90% found just once. V was pared by 0 bases and J by 7 bases, with 9 bases of the junction left unmatched. Germline assignment: CDR1 MNHEY and CDR2 SVGAGI. The CDR3 length is 15 residues. The sequence was collected from an adult with an advanced solid tumor such as melanoma, head and neck, liver or kidney cancer. This specimen consisted of CD4+ or CD8+ T cells sorted from blood, obtained in a trial of the OX40 agonist ivuxolimab. The chain joins TRBV6-5 to TRBJ2-7; 7 bases map to TRBD1. The CDR3 nucleotides are TGTGCCAGCAGTTACTCGGAGAAGGGGGCGCGGGAGCAGTACTTC. Its protein is CASSYSEKGAREQYF.